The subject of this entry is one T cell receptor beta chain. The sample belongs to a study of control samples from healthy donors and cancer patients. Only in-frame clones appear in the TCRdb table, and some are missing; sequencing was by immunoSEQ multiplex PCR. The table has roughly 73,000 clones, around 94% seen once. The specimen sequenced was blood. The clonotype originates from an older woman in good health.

The CDR3 reads CASRLRGYNEQFF. The CDR3 coding sequence is TGTGCCAGCAGGTTACGGGGTTACAATGAGCAGTTCTTC. The chain combines TRBV6-5 with TRBJ2-1; perhaps TRBD2 as D (5 bases). The V end was cut by 6 bases, the J end by 4 bases, with 10 bases between. CDR1 MNHEY and CDR2 SVGAGI come from the germline V gene. The CDR3 loop spans 13 amino acids.